This TCR beta chain was recorded in a study of blood T cell repertoires in COVID-19. Across the whole study: The United States, Italy and Spain provided the acute and convalescent COVID-19 samples. The analysed material was cDNA or gDNA that came from T cells, B-cell-depleted T cells, or PBMCs.

Some clones are missing from TCRdb's copy, which holds only in-frame ones; the method was immunoSEQ multiplex PCR. The sample comprises 250,000 to 400,000 clones, about 87% of which are singletons, and approximately 5% rests with the top ten. Germline values: CDR1 SNHLY, CDR2 FYNNEI. The CDR3 totals 13 residues. V shed 7 bases, J shed 8 bases, and the junction held 9 bases outside the gene matches. This clone was picked up one time. Individuals drawn from about 26 US areas were about 18 to 95 years old. Two negative PCRs, clearance, or symptom resolution were required of recovered Cohort 3 donors. Material for sequencing was PBMCs or T cells enriched from blood (not recorded which). This TCR was recovered from a woman between 25 and 40 years old who had recovered from COVID-19. The gene calls are TRBV2 and TRBJ1-2; TRBD1 aligns across 8 bases. DNA for the CDR3: TGTGCCAGCACCCAGGACAGGGTTGGCGGCTACACCTTC. This gives the protein CASTQDRVGGYTF.